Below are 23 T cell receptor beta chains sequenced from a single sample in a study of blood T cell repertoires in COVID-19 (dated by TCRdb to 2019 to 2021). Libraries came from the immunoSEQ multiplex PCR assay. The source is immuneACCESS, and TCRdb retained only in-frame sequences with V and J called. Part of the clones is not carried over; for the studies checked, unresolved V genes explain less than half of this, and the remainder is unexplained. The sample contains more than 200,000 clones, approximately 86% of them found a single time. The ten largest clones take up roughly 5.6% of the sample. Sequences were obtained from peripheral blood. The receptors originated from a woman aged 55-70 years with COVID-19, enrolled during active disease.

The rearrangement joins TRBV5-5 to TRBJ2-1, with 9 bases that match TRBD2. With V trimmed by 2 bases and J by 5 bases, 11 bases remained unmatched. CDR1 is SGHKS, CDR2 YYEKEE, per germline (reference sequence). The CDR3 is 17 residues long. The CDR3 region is CASSFSSSGTINNEQFF. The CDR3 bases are TGTGCCAGCAGCTTTTCCTCTAGCGGGACCATAAACAATGAGCAGTTCTTC.

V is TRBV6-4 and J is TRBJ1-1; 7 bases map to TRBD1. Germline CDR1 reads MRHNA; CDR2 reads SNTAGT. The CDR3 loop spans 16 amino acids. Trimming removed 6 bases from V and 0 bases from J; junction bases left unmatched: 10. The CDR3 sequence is CASRPTGRGMNTEAFF. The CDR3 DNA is TGTGCCAGCAGACCGACAGGGCGCGGAATGAACACTGAAGCTTTCTTT.

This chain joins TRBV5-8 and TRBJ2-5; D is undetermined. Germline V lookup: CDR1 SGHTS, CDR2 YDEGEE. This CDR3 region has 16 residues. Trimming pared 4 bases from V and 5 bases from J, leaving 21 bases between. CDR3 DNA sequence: TGTGCCAGCAGCCCTGGCAGGATACCAGCCCCGGAGACCCAGTACTTC. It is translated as CASSPGRIPAPETQYF. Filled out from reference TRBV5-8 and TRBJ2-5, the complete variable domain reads EAGVTQSPTHLIKTRGQQATLRCSPISGHTSVYWYQQALGLGLQFLLWYDEGEERNRGNFPPRFSGRQFPNYSSELNVNALELEDSALYLCASSPGRIPAPETQYFGPGTRLLVL.

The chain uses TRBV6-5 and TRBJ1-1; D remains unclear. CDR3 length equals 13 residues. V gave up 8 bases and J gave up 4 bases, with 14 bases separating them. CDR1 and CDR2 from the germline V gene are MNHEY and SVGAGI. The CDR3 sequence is CASYRTRPTEAFF. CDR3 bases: TGTGCCAGCTACCGGACTCGGCCCACTGAAGCTTTCTTT.

The CDR3: CASSFQQGSTEAFF. In DNA, the CDR3 is TGTGCCAGCAGCTTCCAACAGGGGAGCACTGAAGCTTTCTTT. This chain connects TRBV11-2 to TRBJ1-1; 7 bases are a match to TRBD1. This CDR3 comprises 14 residues. Losses at the gene ends were 3 bases for V and 4 bases for J; bases not matched to a gene: 5. Germline V gene sequence: CDR1 SGHAT, CDR2 FQNNGV.

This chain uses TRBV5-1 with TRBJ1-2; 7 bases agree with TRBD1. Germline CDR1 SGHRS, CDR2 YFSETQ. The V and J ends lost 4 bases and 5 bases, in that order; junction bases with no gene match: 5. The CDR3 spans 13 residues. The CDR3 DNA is TGCGCCAGCAGCCGGGACAGTGGGTATGGCTACACCTTC. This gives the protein CASSRDSGYGYTF.

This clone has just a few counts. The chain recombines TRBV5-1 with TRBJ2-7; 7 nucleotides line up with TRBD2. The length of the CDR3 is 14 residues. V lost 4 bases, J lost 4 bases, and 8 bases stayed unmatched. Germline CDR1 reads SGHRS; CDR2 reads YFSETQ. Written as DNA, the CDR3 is TGCGCCAGCAGCGGCCGGGACTACCATTACGAGCAGTACTTC. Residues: CASSGRDYHYEQYF.

CDR3 region: CASSRDRGEEKLFF. DNA of the CDR3: TGCGCCAGCAGCCGAGACAGGGGGGAGGAAAAACTGTTTTTT. This chain links TRBV5-1 with TRBJ1-4, with 9 positions matching TRBD1. The CDR3 sequence is 14 residues long. V gave up 4 bases and J gave up 8 bases; unmatched junction bases: 6. Germline-derived CDR1 and CDR2 are SGHRS and YFSETQ.

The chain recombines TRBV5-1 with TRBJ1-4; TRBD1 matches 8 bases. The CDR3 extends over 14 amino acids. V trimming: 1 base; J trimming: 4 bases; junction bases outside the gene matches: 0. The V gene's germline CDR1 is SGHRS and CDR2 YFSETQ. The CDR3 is CASSLTGGNEKLFF. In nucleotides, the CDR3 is TGCGCCAGCAGCTTGACAGGGGGTAATGAAAAACTGTTTTTT. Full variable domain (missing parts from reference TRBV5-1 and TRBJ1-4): KAGVTQTPRYLIKTRGQQVTLSCSPISGHRSVSWYQQTPGQGLQFLFEYFSETQRNKGNFPGRFSGRQFSNSRSEMNVSTLELGDSALYLCASSLTGGNEKLFFGSGTQLSVL.

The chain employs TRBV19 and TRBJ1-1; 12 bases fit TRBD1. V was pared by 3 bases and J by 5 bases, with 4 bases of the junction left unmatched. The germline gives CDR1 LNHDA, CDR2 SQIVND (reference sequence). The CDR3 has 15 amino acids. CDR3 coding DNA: TGTGCCAGTAGTATGGGACAGGGGGCATGGACTGAAGCTTTCTTT. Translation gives CASSMGQGAWTEAFF.

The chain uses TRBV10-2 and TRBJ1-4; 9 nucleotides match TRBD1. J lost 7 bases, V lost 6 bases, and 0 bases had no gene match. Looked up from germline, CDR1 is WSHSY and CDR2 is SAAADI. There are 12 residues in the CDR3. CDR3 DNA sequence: TGCGCCAGCAGGACAGGGGGTGAAAAACTGTTTTTT. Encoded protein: CASRTGGEKLFF.

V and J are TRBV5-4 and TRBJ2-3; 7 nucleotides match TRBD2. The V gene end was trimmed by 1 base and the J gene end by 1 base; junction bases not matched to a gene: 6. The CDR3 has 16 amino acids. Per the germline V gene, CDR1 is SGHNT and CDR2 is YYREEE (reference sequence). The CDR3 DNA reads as TGTGCCAGCAGCTTGCGGAGCGGGAAGGGCACAGATACGCAGTATTTT. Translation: CASSLRSGKGTDTQYF.

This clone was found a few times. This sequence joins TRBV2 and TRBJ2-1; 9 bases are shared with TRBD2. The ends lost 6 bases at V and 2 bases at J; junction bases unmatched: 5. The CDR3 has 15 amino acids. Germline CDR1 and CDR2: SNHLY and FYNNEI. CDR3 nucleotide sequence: TGTGCCAGCAGACCCCCTAGCGGGGCCTACAATGAGCAGTTCTTC. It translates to CASRPPSGAYNEQFF.

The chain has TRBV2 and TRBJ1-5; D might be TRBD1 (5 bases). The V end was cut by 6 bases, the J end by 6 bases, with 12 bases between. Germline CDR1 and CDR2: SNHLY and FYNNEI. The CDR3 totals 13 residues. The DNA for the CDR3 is TGTGCCAGCAGATCAAACGGGGGTCAGCCCCAGCATTTT. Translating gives CASRSNGGQPQHF.

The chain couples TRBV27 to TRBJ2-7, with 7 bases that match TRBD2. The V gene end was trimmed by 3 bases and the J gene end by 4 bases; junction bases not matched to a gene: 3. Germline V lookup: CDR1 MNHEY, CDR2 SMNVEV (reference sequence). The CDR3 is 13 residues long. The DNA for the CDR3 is TGTGCCAGCAGTTTCGCGGGGGATTACGAGCAGTACTTC. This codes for CASSFAGDYEQYF.

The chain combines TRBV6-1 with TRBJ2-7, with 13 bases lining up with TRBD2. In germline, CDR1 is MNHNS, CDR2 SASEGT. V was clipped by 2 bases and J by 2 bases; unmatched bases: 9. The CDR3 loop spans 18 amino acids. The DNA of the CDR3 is TGTGCCAGCAGTGAACTAGTCAGGACTAGCGGGAGAGCCTACGAGCAGTACTTC. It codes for CASSELVRTSGRAYEQYF.

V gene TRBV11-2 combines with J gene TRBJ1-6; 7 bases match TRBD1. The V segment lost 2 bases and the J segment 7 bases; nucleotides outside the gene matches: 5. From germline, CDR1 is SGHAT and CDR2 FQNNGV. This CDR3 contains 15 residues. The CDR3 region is CASSLTGQQNSPLHF. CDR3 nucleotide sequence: TGTGCCAGCAGCTTAACGGGACAGCAGAATTCACCCCTCCACTTT.

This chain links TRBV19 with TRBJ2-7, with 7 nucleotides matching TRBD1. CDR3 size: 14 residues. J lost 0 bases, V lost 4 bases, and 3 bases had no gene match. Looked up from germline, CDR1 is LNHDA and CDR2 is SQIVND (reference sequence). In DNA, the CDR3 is TGTGCCAGTAGTAGGGGACAGTCCTCCTACGAGCAGTACTTC. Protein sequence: CASSRGQSSYEQYF.

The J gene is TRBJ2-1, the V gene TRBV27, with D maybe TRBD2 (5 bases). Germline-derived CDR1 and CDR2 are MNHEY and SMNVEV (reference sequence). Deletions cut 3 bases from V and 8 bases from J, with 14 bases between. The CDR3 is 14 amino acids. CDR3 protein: CASSLWRKQDEQFF. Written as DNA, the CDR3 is TGTGCCAGCAGTTTGTGGAGGAAGCAAGATGAGCAGTTCTTC.

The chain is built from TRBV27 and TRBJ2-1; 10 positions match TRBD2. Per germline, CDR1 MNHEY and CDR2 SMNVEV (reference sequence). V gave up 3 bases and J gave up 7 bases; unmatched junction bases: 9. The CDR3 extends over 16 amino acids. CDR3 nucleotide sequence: TGTGCCAGCAGTTTTGTAGGACTAGCGGTTCCAAATGAGCAGTTCTTC. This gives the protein CASSFVGLAVPNEQFF.

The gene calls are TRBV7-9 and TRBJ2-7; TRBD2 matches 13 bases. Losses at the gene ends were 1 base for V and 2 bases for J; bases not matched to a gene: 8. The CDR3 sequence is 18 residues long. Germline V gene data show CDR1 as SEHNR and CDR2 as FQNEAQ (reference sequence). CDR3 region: CASSLGGTSGVRPYEQYF. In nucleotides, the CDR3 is TGTGCCAGCAGCTTAGGGGGGACTAGCGGGGTCCGGCCCTACGAGCAGTACTTC.

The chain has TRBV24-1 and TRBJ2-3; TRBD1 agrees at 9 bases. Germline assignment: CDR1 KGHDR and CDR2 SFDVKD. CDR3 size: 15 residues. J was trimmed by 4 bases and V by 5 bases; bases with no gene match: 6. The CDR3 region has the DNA TGTGCCACCAGTGCCAGGGACAGGGAAGCAGATACGCAGTATTTT. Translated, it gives CATSARDREADTQYF.

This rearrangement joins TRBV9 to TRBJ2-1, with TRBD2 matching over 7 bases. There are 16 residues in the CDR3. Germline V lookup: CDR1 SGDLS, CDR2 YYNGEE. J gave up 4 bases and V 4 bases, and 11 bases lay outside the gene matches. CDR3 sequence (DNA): TGTGCCAGCAGCCCATTTGGGTCTAGCGGTTACAATGAGCAGTTCTTC. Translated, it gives CASSPFGSSGYNEQFF.